Presented here are 14 T cell receptor beta chains from one specimen sequenced in a study of CD8 T cells in Susac syndrome. Random hexamers were used to reverse transcribe an amount of about 0.45 to 1 ug RNA. TCRdb redid the calling of the immunoSEQ multiplex PCR reads with MiXCR, one entry per CDR3 protein. The sample lists some 160,000 distinct CDR3 sequences, about 90% occurring once. The source material was CD4+ T cells from PBMCs. The origin of the receptors is a human donor in good health.

This chain connects TRBV15 to TRBJ2-7; TRBD1 is a possible D gene (6 bases). V was clipped by 3 bases and J by 5 bases, with 8 bases between them. The germline V gene has CDR1 LNHNV and CDR2 YYDKDF (reference sequence). This CDR3 is 12 amino acids long. The CDR3 DNA is TGTGCCACCAGCAGCAGGGGTAACGAGCAGTACTTC. Residues: CATSSRGNEQYF.

This clonotype has just one count. J is TRBJ2-3 and V is TRBV5-1; 7 nucleotides line up with TRBD2. CDR3 length: 14 residues. The junction had 8 bases not matched to a gene; V was cut back by 4 bases and J by 6 bases. Germline CDR1 SGHRS, CDR2 YFSETQ. CDR3 amino acids: CASSLTALADTQYF. In DNA form, the CDR3 reads TGCGCCAGCAGCCTGACGGCACTAGCGGATACGCAGTATTTT. Drawing the rest from reference TRBV5-1 and TRBJ2-3, the complete variable domain is KAGVTQTPRYLIKTRGQQVTLSCSPISGHRSVSWYQQTPGQGLQFLFEYFSETQRNKGNFPGRFSGRQFSNSRSEMNVSTLELGDSALYLCASSLTALADTQYFGPGTRLTVL.

This clonotype appeared a single time. This chain joins TRBV14 and TRBJ2-5; unclear D gene. V lost 0 bases, J lost 7 bases, and 12 bases lay in between. The germline gives CDR1 SGHDN, CDR2 FVKESK. The CDR3 runs to 14 residues. The CDR3 nucleotides are TGTGCCAGCAGCCAAGATTACGCAAGTGGGACCCAGTACTTC. Its translation: CASSQDYASGTQYF.

The chain links TRBV20-1 to TRBJ2-1, with 7 bases identical to TRBD1. Germline values: CDR1 DFQATT, CDR2 SNEGSKA (reference sequence). The J segment lost 10 bases and the V segment lost 3 bases, leaving 6 bases of the junction unmatched. The CDR3 has 12 residues. The CDR3 loop reads CSARQGVREQFF. CDR3 nucleotides: TGCAGTGCTAGGCAGGGGGTTAGGGAGCAGTTCTTC.

The chain is built from TRBV19 and TRBJ2-1; 8 bases are shared with TRBD1. This CDR3 contains 13 residues. CDR1 LNHDA and CDR2 SQIVND come from the germline V gene (reference sequence). The CDR3 nucleotides read TGTGCTTCAACCGGGACAGGCGGGGATGAGCAGTTCTTC. It encodes CASTGTGGDEQFF.

This clonotype was picked up a small number of times. The chain combines TRBV18 with TRBJ2-7; D may correspond to TRBD1 or TRBD2 (5 bases each). Trimming removed 4 bases from V and 4 bases from J, with 11 bases in between. Germline CDR1 and CDR2: KGHSH and LQKENI. The CDR3 is 13 amino acids. The CDR3 loop is CASSLGTDYEQYF. As DNA, the CDR3 is TGTGCCAGCTCACTTGGGACCGATTACGAGCAGTACTTC.

This clonotype was seen once. The chain combines TRBV19 with TRBJ2-1; 12 bases are shared with TRBD1. The CDR3 covers 16 residues. Trimming at V came to 3 bases and at J to 7 bases, leaving 7 bases not matched to a gene. CDR1 is LNHDA and CDR2 is SQIVND in the germline V gene (reference sequence). The CDR3, as DNA: TGTGCCAGTAGTATGGGGGACAGGGGGCCCTCTAATGAGCAGTTCTTC. The encoded protein is CASSMGDRGPSNEQFF.

This chain links TRBV6-5 with TRBJ2-2, with D tentatively TRBD1 (5 bases). The CDR3 spans 14 residues. CDR1 is MNHEY, CDR2 SVGAGI, per germline. With 4 bases removed from V and 1 base from J, the gap between germline ends came to 7 bases. The CDR3 loop is CASSSTGNTGELFF. The CDR3 coding sequence is TGTGCCAGCAGTTCCACAGGGAACACCGGGGAGCTGTTTTTT.

In regard to this clonotype: A junction boundary mismatches the germline segment, possibly from a read error. This sequence joins TRBV7-2 and TRBJ1-1; D possibly corresponds to TRBD1 (6 bases). Germline CDR1 SGHTA, CDR2 FQGNSA. This CDR3 is built from 15 residues. The CDR3 loop is CASSFSTGVNTGAFF. The CDR3 nucleotides read TGTGCCAGCAGCTTTTCGACAGGAGTGAACACTGGAGCTTTCTTT.

The rearrangement joins TRBV6-2 or TRBV6-3 to TRBJ1-1; D unclear. The V end lost 6 bases, the J end lost 4 bases, and 18 bases lay between the germline ends. In germline, CDR1 is MNHEY, CDR2 SVGEGT. The CDR3 consists of 15 residues. The CDR3 spells CASRTYRPTGTEAFF. DNA of the CDR3: TGTGCCAGCAGGACCTATCGCCCGACGGGCACTGAAGCTTTCTTT.

This chain uses TRBV6-6 with TRBJ2-7; D is undetermined. Per the germline V gene, CDR1 is MNHNY and CDR2 is SVGAGI (reference sequence). The CDR3 is 14 amino acids. V lost 4 bases and J 3 bases, leaving 13 bases between the germline ends. In DNA, the CDR3 is TGTGCCAGCAGTTTTAGCAGTGTTTTCTACGAGCAGTACTTC. Translating gives CASSFSSVFYEQYF.

This clonotype was found a few times. The chain employs TRBV2 and TRBJ2-7, with D perhaps TRBD1 or TRBD2 (5 bases each). Germline V gene data show CDR1 as SNHLY and CDR2 as FYNNEI. The CDR3 spans 15 residues. V lost 6 bases and J 0 bases, leaving 15 bases between the germline ends. CDR3 region: CASRLRERGSYEQYF. DNA for the CDR3: TGTGCCAGCAGGCTCCGGGAAAGGGGCTCCTACGAGCAGTACTTC.

The chain employs TRBV5-6 and TRBJ2-7; D may be TRBD1 or TRBD2 (5 bases each). From germline, CDR1 is SGHDT and CDR2 YYEEEE. V lost 4 bases, J lost 2 bases, and 16 bases lay in between. The CDR3 is made up of 15 amino acids. CDR3 protein: CASSQGPHRTYEQYF. CDR3 DNA: TGTGCCAGCAGCCAGGGACCTCACCGCACCTACGAGCAGTACTTC.

This chain links TRBV7-9 with TRBJ2-7; TRBD1 matches at 9 bases. With 5 bases clipped from V and 5 bases from J, the junction kept 7 bases outside the gene matches. In germline, CDR1 is SEHNR, CDR2 FQNEAQ (reference sequence). The CDR3 runs to 14 residues. This CDR3 is CASSAHRGRDEQYF. The CDR3, as DNA: TGTGCCAGCAGCGCCCACAGGGGGCGCGACGAGCAGTACTTC. The full variable domain, completed using reference TRBV7-9 and TRBJ2-7, is DTGVSQNPRHKITKRGQNVTFRCDPISEHNRLYWYRQTLGQGPEFLTYFQNEAQLEKSRLLSDRFSAERPKGSFSTLEIQRTEQGDSAMYLCASSAHRGRDEQYFGPGTRLTVT.